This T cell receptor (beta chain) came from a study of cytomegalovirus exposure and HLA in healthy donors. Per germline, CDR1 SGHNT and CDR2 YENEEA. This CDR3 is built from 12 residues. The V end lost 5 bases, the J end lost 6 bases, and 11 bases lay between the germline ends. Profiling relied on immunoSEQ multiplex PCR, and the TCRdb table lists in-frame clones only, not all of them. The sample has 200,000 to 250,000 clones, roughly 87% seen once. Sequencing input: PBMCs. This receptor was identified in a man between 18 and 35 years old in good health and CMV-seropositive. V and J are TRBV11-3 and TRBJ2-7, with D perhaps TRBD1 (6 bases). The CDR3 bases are TGTGCCAGCAGCCCAGGGGCAGCCGAGCAGTACTTC. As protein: CASSPGAAEQYF.